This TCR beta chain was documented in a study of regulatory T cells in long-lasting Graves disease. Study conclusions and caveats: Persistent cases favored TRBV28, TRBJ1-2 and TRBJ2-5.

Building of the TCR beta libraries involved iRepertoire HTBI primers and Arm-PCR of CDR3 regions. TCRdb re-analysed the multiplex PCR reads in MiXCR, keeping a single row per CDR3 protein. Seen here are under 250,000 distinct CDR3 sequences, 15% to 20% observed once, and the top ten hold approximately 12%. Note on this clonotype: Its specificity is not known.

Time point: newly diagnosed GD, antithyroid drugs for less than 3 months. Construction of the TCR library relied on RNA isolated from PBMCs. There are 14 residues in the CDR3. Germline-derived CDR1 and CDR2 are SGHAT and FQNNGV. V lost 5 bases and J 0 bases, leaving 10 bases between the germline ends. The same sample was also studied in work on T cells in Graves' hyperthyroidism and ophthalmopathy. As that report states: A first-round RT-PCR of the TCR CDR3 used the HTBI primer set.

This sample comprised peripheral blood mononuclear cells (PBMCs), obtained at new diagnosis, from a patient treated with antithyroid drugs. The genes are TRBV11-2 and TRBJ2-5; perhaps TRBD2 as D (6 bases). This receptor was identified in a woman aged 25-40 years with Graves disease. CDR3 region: CASSRRTNQETQYF. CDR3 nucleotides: TGTGCCAGCAGCCGACGGACTAACCAAGAGACCCAGTACTTC.